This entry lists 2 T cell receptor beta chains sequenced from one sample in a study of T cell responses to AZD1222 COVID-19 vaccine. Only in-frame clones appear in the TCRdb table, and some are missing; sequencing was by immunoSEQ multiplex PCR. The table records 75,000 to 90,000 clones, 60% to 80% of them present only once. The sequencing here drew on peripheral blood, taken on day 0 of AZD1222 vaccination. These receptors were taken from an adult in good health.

The CDR3 nucleotides read TGTGCCAGCAGTGAAGAGGCGGGAGTAGTCGGGGAGCTGTTTTTT. Translation gives CASSEEAGVVGELFF. The chain recombines TRBV2 with TRBJ2-2, with 7 bases aligning to TRBD2. This CDR3 has 15 residues. The junction had 6 bases not matched to a gene; V was cut back by 1 base and J by 7 bases. Germline CDR1 reads SNHLY; CDR2 reads FYNNEI.

The CDR3 coding sequence is TGTGCCAGCAGCCCGAGTCCGGGTTTTTCCGGCGAGCAGTACTTC. Amino acid sequence: CASSPSPGFSGEQYF. The V call is TRBV7-9, the J call TRBJ2-7; the D is unclear. V lost 5 bases, J lost 6 bases, and 20 bases lay in between. Germline V gives CDR1 SEHNR, CDR2 FQNEAQ (reference sequence). The CDR3 sequence is 15 residues long.